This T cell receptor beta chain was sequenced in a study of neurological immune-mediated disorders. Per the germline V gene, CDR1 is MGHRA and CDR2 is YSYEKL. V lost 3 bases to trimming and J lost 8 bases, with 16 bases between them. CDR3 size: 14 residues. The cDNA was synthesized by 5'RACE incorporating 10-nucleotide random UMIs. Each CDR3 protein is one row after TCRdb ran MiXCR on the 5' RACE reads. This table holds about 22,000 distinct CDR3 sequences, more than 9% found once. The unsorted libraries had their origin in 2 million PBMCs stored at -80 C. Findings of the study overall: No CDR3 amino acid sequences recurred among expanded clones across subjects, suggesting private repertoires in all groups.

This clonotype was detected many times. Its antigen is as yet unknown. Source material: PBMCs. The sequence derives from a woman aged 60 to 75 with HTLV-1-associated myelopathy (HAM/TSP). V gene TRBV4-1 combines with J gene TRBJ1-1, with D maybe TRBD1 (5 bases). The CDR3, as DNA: TGCGCCAGCAGCCACCCCTGGGGGGGGAGAGAAGCTTTCTTT. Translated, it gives CASSHPWGGREAFF.